A selection of T cell receptor beta chains follows, all from one sample in a study of T cell responses to AZD1222 COVID-19 vaccine. Sequencing used immunoSEQ multiplex PCR; TCRdb keeps in-frame clones, though not all of them. The table shows some 84,000 clones, with around nine tenths occurring only once. The material sequenced was peripheral blood, taken 28 days after the second AZD1222 dose. These receptors all come from an adult who received the AZD1222 COVID-19 vaccine. Each CDR3 is given with its conserved first and last residue. D genes are given only for firm matches.

V gene: TRBV19; D gene: TRBD1; J gene: TRBJ1-2; CDR3 protein: CASSYLRTGDNYGYTF
V gene: TRBV9; D gene: -; J gene: TRBJ1-1; CDR3 protein: CASSRDGNTEAFF
V gene: TRBV4-1; D gene: -; J gene: TRBJ1-2; CDR3 protein: CASSQDSGTAINYGYTF
V gene: TRBV30; D gene: -; J gene: TRBJ2-7; CDR3 protein: CAWNPDSNSYEQYF
V gene: TRBV5-1; D gene: TRBD2; J gene: TRBJ2-7; CDR3 protein: CASSRGLAGGPSSEQYF
V gene: TRBV13; D gene: TRBD1; J gene: TRBJ2-7; CDR3 protein: CASSPSDRASREQYF
V gene: TRBV24-1; D gene: TRBD2; J gene: TRBJ2-3; CDR3 protein: CATSRSSGGLDTQYF
V gene: TRBV11-2; D gene: TRBD2; J gene: TRBJ2-5; CDR3 protein: CASSLVAGAKGETQYF
V gene: TRBV7-2; D gene: TRBD2; J gene: TRBJ2-1; CDR3 protein: CASSLEGTNPHNEQFF
V gene: TRBV4-3; D gene: -; J gene: TRBJ1-6; CDR3 protein: CASSQESGPNSPLHF
V gene: TRBV11-2; D gene: TRBD2; J gene: TRBJ2-1; CDR3 protein: CASSLASGGAEQFF
V gene: TRBV27; D gene: TRBD1; J gene: TRBJ1-4; CDR3 protein: CASSAKGQGSGKLFF
V gene: TRBV7-9; D gene: -; J gene: TRBJ1-5; CDR3 protein: CASSLMGNQPQHF
V gene: TRBV2; D gene: TRBD1; J gene: TRBJ1-1; CDR3 protein: CASRQRQGGGIEAFF
V gene: TRBV6-5; D gene: -; J gene: TRBJ2-7; CDR3 protein: CASTSGQGASYEQYF
V gene: TRBV6-5; D gene: -; J gene: TRBJ2-1; CDR3 protein: CASSYSTDGYNEQFF
V gene: TRBV11-2; D gene: TRBD2; J gene: TRBJ2-7; CDR3 protein: CASSLTSGTPWGYEQYF
V gene: TRBV2; D gene: -; J gene: TRBJ2-7; CDR3 protein: CARRTAASYEQYF
V gene: TRBV3-1/TRBV3-2; D gene: -; J gene: TRBJ1-2; CDR3 protein: CASSQAGGANYGYTF
V gene: TRBV7-9; D gene: TRBD1; J gene: TRBJ1-2; CDR3 protein: CASSQGAGGGYTF
V gene: TRBV7-9; D gene: -; J gene: TRBJ2-1; CDR3 protein: CASSPLLGEQFF
V gene: TRBV3-1/TRBV3-2; D gene: -; J gene: TRBJ1-4; CDR3 protein: CATADLDTQKLFF
V gene: TRBV11-2; D gene: TRBD1; J gene: -; CDR3 protein: CASTPGQGIQYF
V gene: TRBV6-5; D gene: -; J gene: TRBJ1-2; CDR3 protein: CASSYRGLEGYTF
V gene: TRBV11-1; D gene: TRBD1; J gene: TRBJ1-1; CDR3 protein: CASSDDRGWDTEAFF
V gene: TRBV6-2/TRBV6-3; D gene: -; J gene: TRBJ2-7; CDR3 protein: CASSIFDIYEQYF
V gene: TRBV19; D gene: TRBD2; J gene: TRBJ2-5; CDR3 protein: CASSSGTSGQETQYF
V gene: TRBV5-1; D gene: TRBD2; J gene: TRBJ2-1; CDR3 protein: CASSLPTSSGGGPYNEQFF
V gene: TRBV9; D gene: -; J gene: TRBJ1-6; CDR3 protein: CASSQTTGRNSPLHF
V gene: TRBV4-3; D gene: -; J gene: TRBJ2-7; CDR3 protein: CASSPGLSSYEQYF
V gene: TRBV5-1; D gene: -; J gene: TRBJ1-1; CDR3 protein: CASSLVVRDEAFF
V gene: TRBV29-1; D gene: -; J gene: TRBJ1-1; CDR3 protein: CSVEQPGRNTEAFF
V gene: TRBV5-1; D gene: -; J gene: TRBJ2-1; CDR3 protein: CASSLGNEQFF
V gene: TRBV24-1; D gene: -; J gene: TRBJ1-4; CDR3 protein: CATSDPRTAGEKLFF
V gene: TRBV2; D gene: TRBD1; J gene: TRBJ2-7; CDR3 protein: CASLWTGGSYEQYF
V gene: TRBV5-1; D gene: -; J gene: TRBJ1-6; CDR3 protein: CASSPSGRMGNSPLHF
V gene: TRBV7-9; D gene: -; J gene: TRBJ2-7; CDR3 protein: CASSYSLFGGSYEQYF
V gene: TRBV7-2; D gene: TRBD1; J gene: TRBJ1-2; CDR3 protein: CASLPGTGGNYGYTF
V gene: TRBV12-2; D gene: -; J gene: TRBJ1-1; CDR3 protein: CASRLALDVEGETGTEAFF
V gene: TRBV9; D gene: -; J gene: TRBJ1-1; CDR3 protein: CASSVEGFTEAFF
V gene: TRBV7-3; D gene: -; J gene: TRBJ2-1; CDR3 protein: CASSSLGAAAGDEQFF
V gene: TRBV9; D gene: TRBD1; J gene: TRBJ1-2; CDR3 protein: CASNLNRDRGYGYTF
V gene: TRBV24-1; D gene: TRBD1; J gene: TRBJ1-2; CDR3 protein: CATSGGITGGGYGYTF
V gene: TRBV4-2; D gene: -; J gene: TRBJ1-2; CDR3 protein: CASSQVYVGQLYYGYTF
V gene: TRBV18; D gene: -; J gene: TRBJ1-1; CDR3 protein: CASSPTTRDAEAFF
V gene: TRBV5-4; D gene: -; J gene: TRBJ2-7; CDR3 protein: CASSPGRGRTYEQYF
V gene: TRBV18; D gene: TRBD2; J gene: TRBJ2-5; CDR3 protein: CASSAFLADQETQYF